This record concerns one TCR beta chain sequence. The CDR3 length is 17 residues. Germline CDR1 and CDR2: KGHSH and LQKENI. Trimming removed 0 bases from V and 0 bases from J, with 12 bases in between. Semi-nested PCR with Nested Universal Primer A followed constant-region reverse priming of full-length variable regions. TCRdb passed the 5' RACE reads through MiXCR, listing each CDR3 protein once. Of tens of thousands of distinct CDR3 sequences in the sample, roughly 24% were seen once. The sample comprised naive CD4+ T cells sorted from a lymph node. Indicated subset: naive CD4+ T cells, CD4+CD45RA+CD25-. The V call is TRBV18, the J call TRBJ1-5; D gene uncertain. The TCR comes from a female donor with breast cancer. The chain's CDR3 is CASSPPGGANSNQPQHF. CDR3 nucleotide sequence: TGTGCCAGCTCACCACCGGGCGGAGCTAATAGCAATCAGCCCCAGCATTTT.